This TCR beta chain was observed in a study of T cell repertoires in cytomegalovirus infection. Study-level information: Public signatures in TCR beta pointed to CMV infection and matching HLA type.

TCRdb reanalysed the reads using MiXCR and keeps one entry per CDR3 protein. The table lists 200,000 to 300,000 distinct CDR3 sequences, roughly an eighth of them singletons. The CDR3 contains 15 residues. The germline V gene encodes CDR1 SQVTM and CDR2 ANQGSEA. J was trimmed by 0 bases and V by 6 bases; bases with no gene match: 8. General observations from the study: Cumulated frequencies of public TCR beta families served to identify carriers of CMV plus the relevant HLA. Dominating the ex vivo response were TCR beta clonotypes that were CMV-specific and HLA-C-restricted.

Only one count was recorded for this clonotype. Its antigen is still unknown. The TCR originated in a human donor in good health (CMV status not recorded). Some clones in this sample may be carry-over from other donors' samples. The sequencing sample was made of PBMCs. The V and J genes are TRBV29-1 and TRBJ2-1, with 7 bases lining up with TRBD2. The CDR3 DNA sequence: TGCAGCGTCAGAGCGGGATATAGCTCCTACAATGAGCAGTTCTTC. It yields the protein CSVRAGYSSYNEQFF.